A selection of T cell receptor beta chains follows, all from one sample in a study of T cell repertoires in cytomegalovirus infection. One entry per CDR3 protein, called by TCRdb with MiXCR from the reads. This sample has fewer than 350,000 distinct CDR3 sequences, with around 29% found just once. No antigens are known for them. The source material was cultured PBMCs, sampled from culture after CMV antigen stimulation. All receptors derive from a human donor in good health (CMV status not recorded). Some clones in this sample may be carry-over from other donors' samples. The CDR3 runs from the conserved cysteine through the conserved F or W. A D gene is named only where the DNA matches it firmly. Where a row states a size, it is once, few, many or the class of an expanded clone; other rows omit it.

V gene	J gene	clone size	D gene	CDR3 DNA	CDR3 protein
TRBV19	TRBJ2-4	-	TRBD2	TGTGCCAGTAGTACCACGGGACTAGCGGAGACAAACATTCAGTACTTC	CASSTTGLAETNIQYF
TRBV29-1	TRBJ2-7	-	TRBD1	TGCAGCGTTGAGGGACAGCGCGCCTACGAGCAGTACTTC	CSVEGQRAYEQYF
TRBV6-1	TRBJ1-1	few	-	TGTGCCAGCAGGGTAGACAGATTCAACACTGAAGCTTTCTTT	CASRVDRFNTEAFF
TRBV11-2	TRBJ2-3	few	TRBD2	TGTGCCAGCAGCCACGGACTAGCGGTGGGTGGGGATACGCAGTATTTT	CASSHGLAVGGDTQYF
TRBV7-2	TRBJ2-1	many	TRBD2	TGTGCCAGCAGCTTAGTTAGGTCTAGCGGGACCTACAATGAGCAGTTCTTC	CASSLVRSSGTYNEQFF
TRBV19	TRBJ1-5	few	TRBD1	TGTGCCAGTAGTCGCCACCCGGGACAGGGCCACAATCAGCCCCAGCATTTT	CASSRHPGQGHNQPQHF
TRBV7-9	TRBJ1-3	few	-	TGTGCCAGCAGCTCTCGAGGGGACACCATATATTTT	CASSSRGDTIYF
TRBV20-1	TRBJ2-1	-	TRBD2	TGCAGTGCTAGATCTAGCGGGACCTCCTACAATGAGCAGTTCTTC	CSARSSGTSYNEQFF
TRBV19	TRBJ1-2	-	-	TGTGCCAGTAGCTCGGTCGGGTATGGCTACACCTTC	CASSSVGYGYTF
TRBV7-6	TRBJ2-7	few	-	TGTGCCAGCAGCTTAACTAGGGATAACTACGAGCAGTACTTC	CASSLTRDNYEQYF
TRBV11-2	TRBJ2-1	few	-	TGTGCCAGCAGCTCACTCACGGGAGCGGGTAAACGGTACAATGAGCAGTTCTTC	CASSSLTGAGKRYNEQFF
TRBV7-6	TRBJ2-1	-	TRBD2	TGTGCCAGCAGCTTACTGACTAGCGGAACTCACAATGAGCAGTTCTTC	CASSLLTSGTHNEQFF
TRBV11-2	TRBJ2-2	few	TRBD1	TGTGCCAGCAGCCTAACGGGACAGGTCGCCGGGGAGCTGTTTTTT	CASSLTGQVAGELFF
TRBV20-1	TRBJ1-1	-	-	TGCAGTGCTAGGTTGCCTTTTATGAACACTGAAGCTTTCTTT	CSARLPFMNTEAFF
TRBV12-3/TRBV12-4	TRBJ1-1	-	-	TGTGCCAGCAGTTTAAGGCGCAGGGCGGATGAAGCTTTCTTT	CASSLRRRADEAFF
TRBV27	TRBJ1-5	-	-	TGTGCCAGCAGCTTGAGGGGCCCTTCTCAGCCCCAGCATTTT	CASSLRGPSQPQHF
TRBV7-9	TRBJ1-1	-	-	TGTGCCAGCAGCCCTTCCGGACTCCTCGGGAACACTGAAGCTTTCTTT	CASSPSGLLGNTEAFF
TRBV11-1	TRBJ1-3	few	TRBD1	TGTGCCAGCAGCCGACAGGGAGCACCTGGAAACACCATATATTTT	CASSRQGAPGNTIYF
TRBV15	TRBJ2-3	-	-	TGTGCCACCAGCAGGGCCTCGAGCACAGATACGCAGTATTTT	CATSRASSTDTQYF
TRBV19	TRBJ2-5	few	TRBD1	TGTGCCAGTAGTACGGGACAGGGGGTCCAAGAGACCCAGTACTTC	CASSTGQGVQETQYF
TRBV2	TRBJ1-2	-	-	TGTGCCAGCAATCCAACTCGGGTCGGAGATGGCTACACCTTC	CASNPTRVGDGYTF
TRBV25-1	TRBJ2-3	few	TRBD2	TGTGCCAGCACCCCCCTAGCGGGAGGCCCAGATACGCAGTATTTT	CASTPLAGGPDTQYF
TRBV20-1	TRBJ2-5	-	TRBD1	TGCAGTGCTAGAGATTTCACCGGGACAGGGGGGGAGACCCAGTACTTC	CSARDFTGTGGETQYF
TRBV7-2	TRBJ2-3	-	-	TGTGCCAGCAGCTTAGGGGGACCAGCCACAGATACGCAGTATTTT	CASSLGGPATDTQYF
TRBV29-1	TRBJ2-3	few	-	TGCAGCGTTCGGGGCGCTGGGTCCACAGATACGCAGTATTTT	CSVRGAGSTDTQYF
TRBV7-4	TRBJ1-2	-	-	TGTGCCAGCAGCTCCAGTGGGGGCAGGAAAGAGGATGGCTACACCTTC	CASSSSGGRKEDGYTF
TRBV19	TRBJ2-2	-	-	TGTGCCAGTAGTCATCCGAACACCGGGGAGCTGTTTTTT	CASSHPNTGELFF
TRBV28	TRBJ2-7	-	-	TGTGCCAGCAGTGAGCAGATATACGAGCAGTACTTC	CASSEQIYEQYF
TRBV4-2	TRBJ1-3	-	-	TGTGCCAGCAGCCAAGATGGTGGGGGGCGAGGAAACACCATATATTTT	CASSQDGGGRGNTIYF
TRBV28	TRBJ2-2	few	TRBD1	TGTGCCAGCAGTTCGACAGGGGTTAAGTTAGCCGGGGAGCTGTTTTTT	CASSSTGVKLAGELFF
TRBV6-8	TRBJ2-7	-	-	TGTGCCAGCAGTTCTTCAGGAGTGCGGAAAGTGAACGAGCAGTACTTC	CASSSSGVRKVNEQYF
TRBV3-1	TRBJ1-4	-	-	TGTGCCAGCAGCCCCTCCTTCGCAAGCGGTGAAAAACTGTTTTTT	CASSPSFASGEKLFF
TRBV19	TRBJ2-7	few	-	TGTGCCAGTAGTGAGTTGGACGAGCAGTACTTC	CASSELDEQYF
TRBV7-3	TRBJ1-2	-	TRBD1	TGTGCCAGCAGCTGGGGGACAGGGTATGGCTACACCTTC	CASSWGTGYGYTF
TRBV6-5	TRBJ2-7	few	-	TGTGCCAGCAGTTACTGGCAGGCCGATTTCTACGAGCAGTACTTC	CASSYWQADFYEQYF
TRBV15	TRBJ1-5	few	-	TGTGCCACCAGCGCCGGACAGTACAATCAGCCCCAGCATTTT	CATSAGQYNQPQHF
TRBV12-3/TRBV12-4	TRBJ2-5	few	-	TGTGCCAGCAGTTTAGGCGGGCCGGGGACCCAGTACTTC	CASSLGGPGTQYF
TRBV4-2	TRBJ2-7	-	-	TGTGCCAGCAGCCCTTCTAGGACCTCCATTCCATCCCTCAGCTCCTACGAGCAGTACTTC	CASSPSRTSIPSLSSYEQYF
TRBV7-1	TRBJ2-4	few	TRBD1	TGTGCCAGCAGCTCTCGTACCGGGACAGTAGCCAAAAACATTCAGTACTTC	CASSSRTGTVAKNIQYF
TRBV28	TRBJ1-4	-	-	TGTGCCAGCAGTCTAGCGTCGATGGGACACACTGCAACTAATGAAAAACTGTTTTTT	CASSLASMGHTATNEKLFF
TRBV10-3	TRBJ2-3	few	-	TGTGCCATCAGTCGAGAGGCAGATACGCAGTATTTT	CAISREADTQYF
TRBV20-1	TRBJ1-5	-	-	TGCAGTGCTAGAGATTACGGGACTTATAGCAATCAGCCCCAGCATTTT	CSARDYGTYSNQPQHF
TRBV4-2	TRBJ2-7	-	-	TGTGCCAGCAGCCGGATCGGGCTGCTTTCCTACGAGCAGTACTTC	CASSRIGLLSYEQYF
TRBV7-9	TRBJ2-5	-	-	TGTGCCAGCAGCTTAGCAGCCAGGGAAGAGACCCAGTACTTC	CASSLAAREETQYF
TRBV7-3	TRBJ2-7	once	-	TGTGCCAGCAGCTTAACGGCGGGTCGGGCAGGGGAGCAGTACTTC	CASSLTAGRAGEQYF
TRBV27	TRBJ2-7	-	-	TGTGCCAGCAGTCTCCTCCCAGGGCGCGAGCAGTACTTC	CASSLLPGREQYF
TRBV7-6	TRBJ1-2	few	-	TGTGCCAGCAGCTCCCCTGGAGGGCCAAACTATGGCTACACCTTC	CASSSPGGPNYGYTF
TRBV28	TRBJ1-5	-	-	TGTGCCAGCAGTTTATATGGTCAGCCCCAGCATTTT	CASSLYGQPQHF